This TCR beta chain was captured in a study of T-cell memory formation after mild COVID-19. The CDR3 length is 14 residues. V lost 4 bases to trimming and J lost 4 bases; unmatched junction nucleotides: 8. Germline V gene data show CDR1 as GTSNPN and CDR2 as SVGIG (reference sequence). TCRdb re-called the 5' RACE reads through MiXCR, storing one row per CDR3 protein. The sample holds roughly 600,000 distinct CDR3 sequences; 18% are singletons and the top ten take 9.5% to 15%. The study's findings and limits: Mostly located in CM and EM were contracting CD4+ clones, with contracting CD8+ clones located in EMRA. There were some responding clones in pre-infection memory, which suggested that cross-reactive memory had joined.

Comments on this clonotype: Its antigen is as yet unknown.

The specimen was PBMCs or a T cell subset sorted from them (not recorded which). The receptor's source is an adult woman who had mild COVID-19 (a few samples of this study predate the infection). Cell type and time point are not known. J is TRBJ1-2 and V is TRBV30; 8 bases agree with TRBD1. The CDR3 spells CAWTTGQGLYGYTF. Written as DNA, the CDR3 is TGTGCCTGGACCACCGGACAGGGCCTCTATGGCTACACCTTC.